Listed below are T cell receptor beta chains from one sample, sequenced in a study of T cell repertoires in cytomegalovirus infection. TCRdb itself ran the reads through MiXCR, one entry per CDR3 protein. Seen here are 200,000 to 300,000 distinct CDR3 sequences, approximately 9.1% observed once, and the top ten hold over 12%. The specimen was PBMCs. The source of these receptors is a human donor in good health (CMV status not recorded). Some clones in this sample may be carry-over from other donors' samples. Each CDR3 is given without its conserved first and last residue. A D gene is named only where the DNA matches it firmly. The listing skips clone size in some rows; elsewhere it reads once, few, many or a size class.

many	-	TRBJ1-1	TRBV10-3	AISDGTPLGMNTEAF
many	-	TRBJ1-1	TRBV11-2	ASSRTQNTEAF
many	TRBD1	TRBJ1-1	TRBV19	ASTMTGTANTEAF
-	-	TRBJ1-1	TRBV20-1	SASPTGWDTEAF
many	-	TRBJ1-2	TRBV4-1	ASSQETGYGYT
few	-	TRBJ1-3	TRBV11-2	ASSEVAGNTIY
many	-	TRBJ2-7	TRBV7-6	ASSLTSSGAPYEQY
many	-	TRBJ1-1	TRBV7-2	ASSSQGLVTEAF
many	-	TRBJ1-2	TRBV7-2	ASSSGGGAYGYT
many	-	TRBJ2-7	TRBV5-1	ASSSPERGSYEQY
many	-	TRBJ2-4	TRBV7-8	ASSNQGINIQY
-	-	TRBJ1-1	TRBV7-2	ASRPPLETEAF
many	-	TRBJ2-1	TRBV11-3	ASSDSGQDNEQF
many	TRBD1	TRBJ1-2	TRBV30	AWSANQGGRCF
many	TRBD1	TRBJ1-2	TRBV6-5	ASSLQGGLYGYT
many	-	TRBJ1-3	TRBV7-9	ASSPATGSSGNTIY
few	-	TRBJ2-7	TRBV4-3	ASSQDQRLGYEQY
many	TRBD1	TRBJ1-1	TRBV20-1	SARAPGTGGKNTEAF
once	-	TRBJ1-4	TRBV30	AWSEGQLF
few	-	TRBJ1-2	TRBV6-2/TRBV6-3	ASSYSERHGYT
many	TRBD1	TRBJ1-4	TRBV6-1	ASSTTGSNEKLF
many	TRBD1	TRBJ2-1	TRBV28	ASSDLTGTALYNEQF
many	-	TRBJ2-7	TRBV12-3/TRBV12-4	ASSLAGTISYEQY
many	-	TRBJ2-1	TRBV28	ASMGSSYNEQF
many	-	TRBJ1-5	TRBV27	ASQDRHYSNQPQH
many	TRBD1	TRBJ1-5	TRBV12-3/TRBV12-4	ASSRQGFGNQPQH
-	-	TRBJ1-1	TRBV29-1	SVANTEAF
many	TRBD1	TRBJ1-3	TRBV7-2	ASSSRDSSGNTIY
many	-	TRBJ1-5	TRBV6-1	ASSEHSGYSNQPQH
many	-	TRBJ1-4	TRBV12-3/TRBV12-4	ASSSPPGEKLF
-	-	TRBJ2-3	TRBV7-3	ASSPTSIQSDTQY
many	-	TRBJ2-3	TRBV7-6	ASSLAGGRDTQY